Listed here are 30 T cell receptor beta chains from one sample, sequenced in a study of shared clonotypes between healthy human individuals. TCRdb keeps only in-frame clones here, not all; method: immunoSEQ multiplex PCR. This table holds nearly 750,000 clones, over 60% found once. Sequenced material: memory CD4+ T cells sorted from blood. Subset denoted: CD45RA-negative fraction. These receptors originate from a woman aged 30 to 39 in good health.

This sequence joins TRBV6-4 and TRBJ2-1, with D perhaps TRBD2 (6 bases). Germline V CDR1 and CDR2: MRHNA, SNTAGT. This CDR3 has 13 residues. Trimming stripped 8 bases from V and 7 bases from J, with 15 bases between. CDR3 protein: CASSTGERNEQFF. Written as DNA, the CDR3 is TGTGCCAGCTCGACGGGAGAAAGGAATGAGCAGTTCTTC.

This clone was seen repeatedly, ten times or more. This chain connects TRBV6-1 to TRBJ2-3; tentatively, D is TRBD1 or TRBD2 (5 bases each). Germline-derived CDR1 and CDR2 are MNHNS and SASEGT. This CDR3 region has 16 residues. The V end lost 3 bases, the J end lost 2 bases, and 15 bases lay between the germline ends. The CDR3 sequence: CASSDLGWDLTDTQYF. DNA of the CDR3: TGTGCCAGCAGTGACCTCGGTTGGGACCTCACAGATACGCAGTATTTT.

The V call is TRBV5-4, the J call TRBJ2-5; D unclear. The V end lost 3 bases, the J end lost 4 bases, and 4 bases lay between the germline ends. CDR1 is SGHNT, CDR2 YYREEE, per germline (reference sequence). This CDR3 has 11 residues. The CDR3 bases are TGTGCCAGCAGCTCTTCAGAGACCCAGTACTTC. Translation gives CASSSSETQYF. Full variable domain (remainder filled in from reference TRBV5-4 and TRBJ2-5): ETGVTQSPTHLIKTRGQQVTLRCSSQSGHNTVSWYQQALGQGPQFIFQYYREEENGRGNFPPRFSGLQFPNYSSELNVNALELDDSALYLCASSSSETQYFGPGTRLLVL.

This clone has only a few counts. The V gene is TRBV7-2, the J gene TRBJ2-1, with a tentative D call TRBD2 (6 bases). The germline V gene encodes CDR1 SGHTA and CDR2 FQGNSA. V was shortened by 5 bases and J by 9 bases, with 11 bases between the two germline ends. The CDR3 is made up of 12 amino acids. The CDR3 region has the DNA TGTGCCAGCAGCCGGGGAGCGGGTGAGCAGTTCTTC. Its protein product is CASSRGAGEQFF.

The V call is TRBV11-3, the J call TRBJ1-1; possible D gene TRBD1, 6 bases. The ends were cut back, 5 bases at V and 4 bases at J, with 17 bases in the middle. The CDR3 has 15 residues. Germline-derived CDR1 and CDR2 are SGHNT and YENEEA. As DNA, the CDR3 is TGTGCCAGCAGCAAAGGGGGAGGGGAAGGCACTGAAGCTTTCTTT. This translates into CASSKGGGEGTEAFF.

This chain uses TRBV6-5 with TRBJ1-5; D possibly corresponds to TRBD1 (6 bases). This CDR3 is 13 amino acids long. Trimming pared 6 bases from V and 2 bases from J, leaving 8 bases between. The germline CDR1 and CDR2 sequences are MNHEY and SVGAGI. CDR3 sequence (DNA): TGTGCCAGCAGGTGGACAGGCAATCAGCCCCAGCATTTT. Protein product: CASRWTGNQPQHF.

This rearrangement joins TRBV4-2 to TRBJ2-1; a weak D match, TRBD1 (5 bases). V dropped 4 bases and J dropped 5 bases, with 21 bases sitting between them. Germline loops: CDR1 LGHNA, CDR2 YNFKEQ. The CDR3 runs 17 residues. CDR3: CASSPPFNQGPNNEQFF. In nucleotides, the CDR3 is TGTGCCAGCAGCCCCCCTTTTAACCAGGGCCCCAACAATGAGCAGTTCTTC.

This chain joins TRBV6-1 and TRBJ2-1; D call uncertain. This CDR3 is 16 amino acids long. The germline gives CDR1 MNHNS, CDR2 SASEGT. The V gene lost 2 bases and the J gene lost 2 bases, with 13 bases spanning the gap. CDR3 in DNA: TGTGCCAGCAGTGAATTAAGAGGCGCCACCTACAATGAGCAGTTCTTC. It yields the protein CASSELRGATYNEQFF.

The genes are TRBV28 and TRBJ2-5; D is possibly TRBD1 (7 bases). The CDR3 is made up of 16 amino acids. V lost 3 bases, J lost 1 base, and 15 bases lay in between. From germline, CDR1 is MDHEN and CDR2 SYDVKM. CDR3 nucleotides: TGTGCCAGCAGTTTCGGACAGGCGGAGGGCCAAGAGACCCAGTACTTC. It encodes CASSFGQAEGQETQYF.

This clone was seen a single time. This CDR3 reads CASSGQGSLETQYF. As DNA, the CDR3 is TGTGCCAGCAGTGGACAGGGCTCGTTAGAGACCCAGTACTTC. The chain couples TRBV28 to TRBJ2-5, with 8 bases fitting TRBD1. This CDR3 has 14 amino acids. CDR1 is MDHEN, CDR2 SYDVKM, per germline. J gave up 4 bases and V 5 bases, and 6 bases lay outside the gene matches.

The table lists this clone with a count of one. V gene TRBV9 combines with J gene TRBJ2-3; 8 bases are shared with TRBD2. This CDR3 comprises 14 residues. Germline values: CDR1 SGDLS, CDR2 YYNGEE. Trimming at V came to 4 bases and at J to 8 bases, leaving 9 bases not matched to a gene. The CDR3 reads CASSPRGGPGTQYF. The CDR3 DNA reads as TGTGCCAGCAGCCCCCGGGGGGGACCCGGTACGCAGTATTTT. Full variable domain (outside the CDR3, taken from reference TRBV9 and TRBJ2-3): DSGVTQTPKHLITATGQRVTLRCSPRSGDLSVYWYQQSLDQGLQFLIQYYNGEERAKGNILERFSAQQFPDLHSELNLSSLELGDSALYFCASSPRGGPGTQYFGPGTRLTVL.

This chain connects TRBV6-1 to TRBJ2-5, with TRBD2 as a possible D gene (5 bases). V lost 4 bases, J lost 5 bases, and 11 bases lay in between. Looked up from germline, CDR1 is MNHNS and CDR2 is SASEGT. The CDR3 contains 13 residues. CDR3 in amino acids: CASSGGSLETQYF. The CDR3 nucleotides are TGTGCCAGCAGTGGAGGGTCTTTGGAGACCCAGTACTTC.

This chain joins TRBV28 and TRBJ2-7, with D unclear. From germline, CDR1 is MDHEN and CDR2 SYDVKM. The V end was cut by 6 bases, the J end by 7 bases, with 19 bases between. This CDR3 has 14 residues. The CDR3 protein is CASRKRLGWEEQYF. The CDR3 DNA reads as TGTGCCAGCAGAAAGCGACTGGGTTGGGAAGAGCAGTACTTC.

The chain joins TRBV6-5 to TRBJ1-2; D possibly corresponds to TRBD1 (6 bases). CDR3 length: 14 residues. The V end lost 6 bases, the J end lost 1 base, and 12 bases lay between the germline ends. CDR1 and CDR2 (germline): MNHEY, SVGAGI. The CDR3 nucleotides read TGTGCCAGCAGGGTCGGACAGCTTAACTATGGCTACACCTTC. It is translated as CASRVGQLNYGYTF.

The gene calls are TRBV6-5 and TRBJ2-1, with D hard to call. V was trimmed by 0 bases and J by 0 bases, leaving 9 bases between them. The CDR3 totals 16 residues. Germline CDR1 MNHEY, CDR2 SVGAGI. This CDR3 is CASSYSSAYSYNEQFF. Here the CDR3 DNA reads TGTGCCAGCAGTTACTCTTCGGCCTACTCCTACAATGAGCAGTTCTTC.

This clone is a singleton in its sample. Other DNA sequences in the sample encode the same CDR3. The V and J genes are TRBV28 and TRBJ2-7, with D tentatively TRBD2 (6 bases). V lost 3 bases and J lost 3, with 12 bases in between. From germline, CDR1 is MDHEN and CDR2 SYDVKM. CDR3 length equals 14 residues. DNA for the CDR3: TGTGCCAGCAGTTTCCCTGGCGGGGTCTACGAGCAGTACTTC. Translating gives CASSFPGGVYEQYF.

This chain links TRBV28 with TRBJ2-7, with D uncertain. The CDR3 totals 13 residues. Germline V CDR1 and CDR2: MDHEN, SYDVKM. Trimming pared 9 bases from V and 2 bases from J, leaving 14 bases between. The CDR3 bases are TGTGCCAGTGCACAAGCGAATACCTACGAGCAGTACTTC. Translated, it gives CASAQANTYEQYF.

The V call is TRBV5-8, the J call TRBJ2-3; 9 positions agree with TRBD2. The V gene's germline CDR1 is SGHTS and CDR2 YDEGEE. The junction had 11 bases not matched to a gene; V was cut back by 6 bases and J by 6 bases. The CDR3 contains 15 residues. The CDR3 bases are TGTGCCAGCACCAGACTAGCGGTTGCAATGGATACGCAGTATTTT. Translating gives CASTRLAVAMDTQYF.

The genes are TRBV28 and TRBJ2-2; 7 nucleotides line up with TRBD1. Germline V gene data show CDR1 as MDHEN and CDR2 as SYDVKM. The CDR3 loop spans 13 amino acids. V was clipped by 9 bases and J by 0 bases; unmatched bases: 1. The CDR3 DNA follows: TGTGCCAGTCAGGGGGCGAACACCGGGGAGCTGTTTTTT. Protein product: CASQGANTGELFF.

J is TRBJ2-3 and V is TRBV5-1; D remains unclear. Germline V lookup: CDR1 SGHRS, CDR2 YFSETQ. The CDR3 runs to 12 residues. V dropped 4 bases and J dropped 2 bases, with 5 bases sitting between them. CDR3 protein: CASSEFTDTQYF. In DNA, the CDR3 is TGCGCCAGCAGCGAATTCACAGATACGCAGTATTTT.

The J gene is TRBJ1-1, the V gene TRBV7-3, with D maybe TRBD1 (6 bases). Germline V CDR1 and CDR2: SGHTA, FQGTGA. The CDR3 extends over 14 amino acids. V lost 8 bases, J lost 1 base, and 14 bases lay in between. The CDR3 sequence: CASRRTAGNTEAFF. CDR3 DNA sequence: TGTGCCAGCCGACGGACAGCTGGGAACACTGAAGCTTTCTTT.

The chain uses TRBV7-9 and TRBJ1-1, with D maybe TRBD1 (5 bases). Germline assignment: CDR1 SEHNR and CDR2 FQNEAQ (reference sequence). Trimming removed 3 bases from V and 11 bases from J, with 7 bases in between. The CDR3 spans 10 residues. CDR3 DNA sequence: TGTGCCAGCAGCTTTCCAGGGGCTTTCTTT. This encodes CASSFPGAFF.

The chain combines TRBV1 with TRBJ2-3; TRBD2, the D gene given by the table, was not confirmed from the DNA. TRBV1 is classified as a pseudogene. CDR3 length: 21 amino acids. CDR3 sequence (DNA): TGCACCAGCAGGAGGATAACGACTGTTTCGGCGACTAGACTAGTGAGAGATACGCAGTATTTT. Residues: CTSRRITTVSATRLVRDTQYF.

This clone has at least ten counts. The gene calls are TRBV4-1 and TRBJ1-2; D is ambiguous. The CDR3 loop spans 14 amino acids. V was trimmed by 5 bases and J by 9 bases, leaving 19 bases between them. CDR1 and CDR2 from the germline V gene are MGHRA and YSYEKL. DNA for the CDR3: TGCGCCAGCAGCTACATCTCCGGGGAGTTGCGCTACACCTTC. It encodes CASSYISGELRYTF.

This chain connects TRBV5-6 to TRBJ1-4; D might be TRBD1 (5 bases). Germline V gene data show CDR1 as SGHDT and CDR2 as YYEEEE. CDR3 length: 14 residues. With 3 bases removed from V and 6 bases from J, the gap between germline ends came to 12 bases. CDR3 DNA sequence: TGTGCCAGCAGCTCACCCGGGACGGATGAAAAACTGTTTTTT. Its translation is CASSSPGTDEKLFF. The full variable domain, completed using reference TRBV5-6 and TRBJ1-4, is DAGVTQSPTHLIKTRGQQVTLRCSPKSGHDTVSWYQQALGQGPQFIFQYYEEEERQRGNFPDRFSGHQFPNYSSELNVNALLLGDSALYLCASSSPGTDEKLFFGSGTQLSVL.

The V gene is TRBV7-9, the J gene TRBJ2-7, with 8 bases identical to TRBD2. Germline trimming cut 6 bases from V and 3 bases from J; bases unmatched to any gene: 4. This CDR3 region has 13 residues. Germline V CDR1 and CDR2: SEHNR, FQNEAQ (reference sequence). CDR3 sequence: CASSAAGVYEQYF. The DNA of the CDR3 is TGTGCCAGCAGTGCAGCGGGAGTCTACGAGCAGTACTTC. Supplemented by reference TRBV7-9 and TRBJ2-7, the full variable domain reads DTGVSQNPRHKITKRGQNVTFRCDPISEHNRLYWYRQTLGQGPEFLTYFQNEAQLEKSRLLSDRFSAERPKGSFSTLEIQRTEQGDSAMYLCASSAAGVYEQYFGPGTRLTVT.

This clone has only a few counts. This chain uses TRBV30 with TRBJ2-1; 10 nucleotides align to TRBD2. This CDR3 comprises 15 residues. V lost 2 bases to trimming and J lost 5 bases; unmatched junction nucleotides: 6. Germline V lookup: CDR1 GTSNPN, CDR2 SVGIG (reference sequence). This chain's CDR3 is CAWSHPGLANNEQFF. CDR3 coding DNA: TGTGCCTGGAGTCACCCGGGACTAGCGAACAATGAGCAGTTCTTC.

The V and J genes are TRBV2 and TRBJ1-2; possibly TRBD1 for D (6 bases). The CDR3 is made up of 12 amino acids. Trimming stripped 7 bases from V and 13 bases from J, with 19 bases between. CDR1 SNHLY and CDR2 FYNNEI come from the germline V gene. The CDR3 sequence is CASMKDSPQSTF. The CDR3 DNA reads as TGTGCCAGCATGAAGGACAGCCCTCAGTCCACCTTC.

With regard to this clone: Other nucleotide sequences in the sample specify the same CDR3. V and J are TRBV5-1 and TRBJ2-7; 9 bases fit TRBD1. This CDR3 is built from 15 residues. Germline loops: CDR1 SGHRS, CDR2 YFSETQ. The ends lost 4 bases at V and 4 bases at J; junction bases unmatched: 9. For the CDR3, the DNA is TGCGCCAGCAGCGACAGAACAGGGGGCTTATACGAGCAGTACTTC. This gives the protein CASSDRTGGLYEQYF. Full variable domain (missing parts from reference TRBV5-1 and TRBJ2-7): KAGVTQTPRYLIKTRGQQVTLSCSPISGHRSVSWYQQTPGQGLQFLFEYFSETQRNKGNFPGRFSGRQFSNSRSEMNVSTLELGDSALYLCASSDRTGGLYEQYFGPGTRLTVT.

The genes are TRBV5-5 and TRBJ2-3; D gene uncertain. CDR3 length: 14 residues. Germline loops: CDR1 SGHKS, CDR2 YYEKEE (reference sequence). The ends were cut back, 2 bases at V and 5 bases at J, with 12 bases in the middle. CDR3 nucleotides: TGTGCCAGCAGCTTCGGCGGCTTGGTAGATACGCAGTATTTT. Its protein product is CASSFGGLVDTQYF.